These 28 T cell receptor beta chains originate from one sample sequenced in a study of blood T cell repertoires in COVID-19. The repertoire was sequenced with immunoSEQ multiplex PCR; TCRdb's copy has only in-frame clones and lacks some. This sample yields some 250,000 clones, of which more than 70% are seen a single time; 0.9% to 1% belongs to the top ten. The sample taken for sequencing was peripheral blood. The receptors here all came from a woman aged 40 to 50 who had recovered from COVID-19.

The gene calls are TRBV2 and TRBJ2-5; 11 bases map to TRBD1. The V segment lost 6 bases and the J segment 5 bases; nucleotides outside the gene matches: 8. The CDR3 sequence is 15 residues long. Germline assignment: CDR1 SNHLY and CDR2 FYNNEI. The CDR3, as DNA: TGTGCCAGCAGCCCCGGACAGGGGGCTTTTGAGACCCAGTACTTC. This encodes CASSPGQGAFETQYF.

This sequence joins TRBV18 and TRBJ1-1; D is unclear. Germline V gene data show CDR1 as KGHSH and CDR2 as LQKENI. The ends were cut back, 3 bases at V and 7 bases at J, with 18 bases in the middle. The CDR3 covers 15 residues. The CDR3 nucleotides read TGTGCCAGCTCACCGCCTCCGGGAGGAATTAATGAAGCTTTCTTT. Protein product: CASSPPPGGINEAFF. Supplemented by reference TRBV18 and TRBJ1-1, the full variable domain reads NAGVMQNPRHLVRRRGQEARLRCSPMKGHSHVYWYRQLPEEGLKFMVYLQKENIIDESGMPKERFSAEFPKEGPSILRIQQVVRGDSAAYFCASSPPPGGINEAFFGQGTRLTVV.

This chain's CDR3 is CASSPRTDNTEAFF. The CDR3 DNA follows: TGTGCCAGCTCACCTCGGACAGACAACACTGAAGCTTTCTTT. The chain is built from TRBV18 and TRBJ1-1, with D perhaps TRBD1 (6 bases). Germline CDR1 KGHSH, CDR2 LQKENI. V lost 3 bases and J lost 2, with 10 bases in between. The CDR3 covers 14 residues. The whole variable domain, remainder taken from reference TRBV18 and TRBJ1-1, is NAGVMQNPRHLVRRRGQEARLRCSPMKGHSHVYWYRQLPEEGLKFMVYLQKENIIDESGMPKERFSAEFPKEGPSILRIQQVVRGDSAAYFCASSPRTDNTEAFFGQGTRLTVV.

The genes are TRBV6-2 or TRBV6-3 and TRBJ1-1; D uncertain. Trimming shortened V by 3 bases and J by 8 bases, and 7 bases separated the two germline ends. Germline CDR1 is MNHEY and CDR2 is SVGEGT. CDR3 length: 11 residues. The CDR3 coding sequence is TGTGCCAGCAGTTATGGCAGGGAAGCTTTCTTT. It translates to CASSYGREAFF.

The chain joins TRBV10-3 to TRBJ1-2; TRBD1 matches 8 bases. This CDR3 region has 14 residues. Trimming cost V 7 bases and J 7 bases; bases outside gene matches: 11. Looked up from germline, CDR1 is ENHRY and CDR2 is SYGVKD. DNA for the CDR3: TGTGCCATCACCCCAGACAGGGGAATAGGTGGCTACACCTTC. Translation gives CAITPDRGIGGYTF.

The chain is built from TRBV14 and TRBJ2-6; TRBD1 agrees at 8 bases. Losses at the gene ends were 4 bases for V and 4 bases for J; bases not matched to a gene: 9. Germline assignment: CDR1 SGHDN and CDR2 FVKESK. The CDR3 spans 17 residues. The CDR3 nucleotides read TGTGCCAGCAGCCCCCAGGACAGGGCAACAGGGGCCAACGTCCTGACTTTC. This translates into CASSPQDRATGANVLTF.

CDR3 bases: TGTGCCAGCAGCTATGACAGGGGAATCTACAATGAGCAGTTCTTC. Its protein is CASSYDRGIYNEQFF. V gene TRBV6-5 combines with J gene TRBJ2-1; 8 bases match TRBD1. Germline V lookup: CDR1 MNHEY, CDR2 SVGAGI. The V and J ends lost 6 bases and 3 bases, in that order; junction bases with no gene match: 7. The CDR3 is made up of 15 amino acids.

The chain has TRBV5-8 and TRBJ2-2; D perhaps matches TRBD1 (8 bases). This CDR3 contains 14 residues. The V and J ends lost 4 bases and 7 bases respectively, with 14 bases between them. Looked up from germline, CDR1 is SGHTS and CDR2 is YDEGEE. CDR3 protein: CASSPSGTGGELFF. DNA of the CDR3: TGTGCCAGCAGCCCCAGCGGGACAGGCGGGGAGCTGTTTTTT.

The chain employs TRBV7-9 and TRBJ1-5; weak D call: TRBD1 (5 bases). V lost 5 bases and J 13 bases, leaving 21 bases between the germline ends. The CDR3 loop spans 14 amino acids. From germline, CDR1 is SEHNR and CDR2 FQNEAQ (reference sequence). The DNA for the CDR3 is TGTGCCAGCAGCATGACGGACACCCCTAATCGGCAGCATTTT. Its translation: CASSMTDTPNRQHF.

Worth noting for this clone: No DNA is shown, since the ends of the CDR3 on it are uncertain; the CDR3 is the one TCRdb lists. The chain links TRBV7-5 to TRBJ2-1; the tabulated D call, TRBD1, remains unverified against the DNA. TRBV7-5 is deemed a pseudogene. Termini included, the CDR3 measures 16 amino acids. CDR3 residues: CARSLVGQGSYNEQFF.

The chain links TRBV30 to TRBJ1-3; no definite D call. V lost 0 bases and J 9 bases, leaving 15 bases between the germline ends. This CDR3 spans 14 amino acids. CDR1 GTSNPN and CDR2 SVGIG come from the germline V gene (reference sequence). In DNA form, the CDR3 reads TGTGCCTGGAGTGTAGCGGAAAGGCGTGGCACCATATATTTT. It encodes CAWSVAERRGTIYF.

This clone was seen only once. This sequence joins TRBV7-8 and TRBJ1-1; 7 bases are a match to TRBD1. V was clipped by 5 bases and J by 1 base; unmatched bases: 13. The CDR3 has 17 residues. The germline gives CDR1 SGHVS, CDR2 FQNEAQ. The CDR3 protein is CASSPRATGVRNTEAFF. The DNA of the CDR3 is TGTGCCAGCAGCCCTCGGGCCACAGGGGTGAGGAACACTGAAGCTTTCTTT.

This rearrangement joins TRBV5-5 to TRBJ2-2, with D tentatively TRBD2 (5 bases). There are 16 residues in the CDR3. V shed 3 bases and J shed 0 bases, with 12 bases lying between them. CDR1 and CDR2 (germline): SGHKS, YYEKEE (reference sequence). For the CDR3, the DNA is TGTGCCAGCAGCTACCAAACCGGGACGAACACCGGGGAGCTGTTTTTT. Translation: CASSYQTGTNTGELFF.

The chain couples TRBV20-1 to TRBJ1-2; D not resolved. There are 12 residues in the CDR3. Looked up from germline, CDR1 is DFQATT and CDR2 is SNEGSKA (reference sequence). Trimming pared 3 bases from V and 6 bases from J, leaving 11 bases between. In DNA form, the CDR3 reads TGCAGTGCTAGTCGGCGGTCCGATGGCTACACCTTC. As protein: CSASRRSDGYTF.

V usage is TRBV2 and J usage is TRBJ2-3; TRBD2 aligns across 14 bases. After removal of 7 bases from V and 1 base from J, the junction contained 16 bases not matched to a gene. This CDR3 region has 20 residues. CDR1 is SNHLY, CDR2 FYNNEI, per germline. For the CDR3, the DNA is TGTGCCAGCAACACCGCTTCCGGGACTAGCGGGAGCCGGGGCACAGATACGCAGTATTTT. Translating it yields CASNTASGTSGSRGTDTQYF. The variable domain in full, completed from reference TRBV2 and TRBJ2-3, reads EPEVTQTPSHQVTQMGQEVILRCVPISNHLYFYWYRQILGQKVEFLVSFYNNEISEKSEIFDDQFSVERPDGSNFTLKIRSTKLEDSAMYFCASNTASGTSGSRGTDTQYFGPGTRLTVL.

This chain uses TRBV19 with TRBJ1-2, with 10 bases lining up with TRBD1. V lost 9 bases, J lost 4 bases, and 11 bases stayed unmatched. The germline V gene has CDR1 LNHDA and CDR2 SQIVND (reference sequence). The CDR3 is 15 amino acids. In DNA, the CDR3 is TGTGCCAGCCGTATAGCGACAGGGGGCCCCTATGGCTACACCTTC. This encodes CASRIATGGPYGYTF.

In DNA, the CDR3 is TGTGCCAGCAGCCCCGGACTAGCGGGAGATCGGTCAGATACGCAGTATTTT. This codes for CASSPGLAGDRSDTQYF. The rearrangement uses TRBV9 and TRBJ2-3; 13 nucleotides match TRBD2. Germline V CDR1 and CDR2: SGDLS, YYNGEE. The ends lost 4 bases at V and 4 bases at J; junction bases unmatched: 9. The length of the CDR3 is 17 residues.

The rearrangement links TRBV6-5 to TRBJ1-4; D might be TRBD1 (5 bases). V lost 6 bases, J lost 1 base, and 12 bases lay in between. Germline V gives CDR1 MNHEY, CDR2 SVGAGI. CDR3 length: 15 residues. For the CDR3, the DNA is TGTGCCAGCAGCCGGGGGATCCGAACTAATGAAAAACTGTTTTTT. Encoded protein: CASSRGIRTNEKLFF.

This clone was detected ten times or more. The chain recombines TRBV14 with TRBJ1-1; maybe TRBD1 (6 bases). With 1 base removed from V and 0 bases from J, the gap between germline ends came to 15 bases. From germline, CDR1 is SGHDN and CDR2 FVKESK. The CDR3 spans 17 residues. CDR3 region: CASSQGLGTTMNTEAFF. The CDR3 coding sequence is TGTGCCAGCAGCCAAGGCCTCGGGACAACCATGAACACTGAAGCTTTCTTT.

This sequence joins TRBV9 and TRBJ2-1; 12 bases fit TRBD2. This CDR3 is 15 amino acids long. Germline trimming cut 4 bases from V and 8 bases from J; bases unmatched to any gene: 7. Germline V gene sequence: CDR1 SGDLS, CDR2 YYNGEE. CDR3 in DNA: TGTGCCAGCAGCAAGACTAGCGGGAGCCCCCATGAGCAGTTCTTC. Protein sequence: CASSKTSGSPHEQFF.

This sequence joins TRBV7-3 and TRBJ2-2; a possible D gene is TRBD1 (6 bases). CDR1 is SGHTA and CDR2 is FQGTGA in the germline V gene. CDR3 length: 13 residues. The V end was cut by 7 bases, the J end by 4 bases, with 10 bases between. CDR3 region: CASTQGSTGELFF. CDR3 coding DNA: TGTGCCAGCACCCAGGGGAGCACCGGGGAGCTGTTTTTT.

The chain carries TRBV9 and TRBJ2-1; 10 bases fit TRBD2. The ends lost 4 bases at V and 1 base at J; junction bases unmatched: 5. Germline V gene sequence: CDR1 SGDLS, CDR2 YYNGEE. There are 16 residues in the CDR3. DNA for the CDR3: TGTGCCAGCAGCCCCCCAGCGGGAGGGTCCTACAATGAGCAGTTCTTC. Amino acid sequence: CASSPPAGGSYNEQFF.

The V call is TRBV4-2, the J call TRBJ1-1; D uncertain. Germline V gene sequence: CDR1 LGHNA, CDR2 YNFKEQ. V dropped 0 bases and J dropped 5 bases, with 10 bases sitting between them. This CDR3 contains 14 residues. The CDR3 sequence is CASSQEAGGTEAFF. The CDR3 nucleotides read TGTGCCAGCAGCCAAGAGGCAGGTGGTACTGAAGCTTTCTTT.

This clone was detected only once. The chain couples TRBV6-6 to TRBJ2-7; unclear D gene. The CDR3 is made up of 13 amino acids. The germline V gene has CDR1 MNHNY and CDR2 SVGAGI (reference sequence). Trimming removed 6 bases from V and 0 bases from J, with 9 bases in between. The DNA for the CDR3 is TGTGCCAGCAGGCCCTCGGGCTCCTACGAGCAGTACGTC. Encoded protein: CASRPSGSYEQYV.

J is TRBJ2-5 and V is TRBV29-1, with no clear D. The CDR3 loop spans 13 amino acids. Deletions cut 6 bases from V and 5 bases from J, with 16 bases between. The germline CDR1 and CDR2 sequences are SQVTM and ANQGSEA. The CDR3 loop is CSVQTIIGETQYF. The CDR3, as DNA: TGCAGCGTCCAGACCATCATCGGGGAGACCCAGTACTTC.

The chain is built from TRBV5-4 and TRBJ1-4; D is undetermined. Germline CDR1 reads SGHNT; CDR2 reads YYREEE (reference sequence). The V gene lost 3 bases and the J gene lost 8 bases, with 11 bases spanning the gap. CDR3 size: 13 residues. The CDR3 reads CASSSPGGEKLFF. DNA of the CDR3: TGTGCCAGCAGCTCTCCAGGTGGGGAAAAACTGTTTTTT.

The chain carries TRBV6-5 and TRBJ1-2; 9 nucleotides match TRBD1. This CDR3 comprises 14 residues. The ends lost 6 bases at V and 4 bases at J; junction bases unmatched: 6. CDR1 is MNHEY and CDR2 is SVGAGI in the germline V gene. This CDR3 reads CASSEGQGLYGYTF. The CDR3 bases are TGTGCCAGCAGCGAGGGACAGGGCCTCTATGGCTACACCTTC.

This chain uses TRBV3-1 (or the pseudogene TRBV3-2) with TRBJ1-4; possibly TRBD1 for D (5 bases). V was clipped by 4 bases and J by 7 bases, with 10 bases between them. The CDR3 contains 13 residues. From germline, CDR1 is LGHDT and CDR2 YNNKEL (reference sequence). DNA for the CDR3: TGTGCCAGCAGCCCTAGGACACCTGAAAAACTGTTTTTT. Translating gives CASSPRTPEKLFF.